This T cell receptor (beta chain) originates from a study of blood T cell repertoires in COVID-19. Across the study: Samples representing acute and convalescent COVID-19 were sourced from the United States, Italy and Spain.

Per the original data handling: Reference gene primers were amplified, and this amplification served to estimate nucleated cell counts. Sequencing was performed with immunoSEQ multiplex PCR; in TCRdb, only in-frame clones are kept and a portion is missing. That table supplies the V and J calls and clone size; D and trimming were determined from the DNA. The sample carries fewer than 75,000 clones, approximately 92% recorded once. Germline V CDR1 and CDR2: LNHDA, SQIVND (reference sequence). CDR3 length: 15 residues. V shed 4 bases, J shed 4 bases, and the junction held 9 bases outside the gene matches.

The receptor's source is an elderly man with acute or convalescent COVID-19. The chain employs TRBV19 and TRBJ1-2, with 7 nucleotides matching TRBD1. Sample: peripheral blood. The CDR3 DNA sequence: TGTGCCAGTAGTAGCCTCTGGACAGGAGGCTATGGCTACACCTTC. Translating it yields CASSSLWTGGYGYTF. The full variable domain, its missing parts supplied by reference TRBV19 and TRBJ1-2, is DGGITQSPKYLFRKEGQNVTLSCEQNLNHDAMYWYRQDPGQGLRLIYYSQIVNDFQKGDIAEGYSVSREKKESFPLTVTSAQKNPTAFYLCASSSLWTGGYGYTFGSGTRLTVV.